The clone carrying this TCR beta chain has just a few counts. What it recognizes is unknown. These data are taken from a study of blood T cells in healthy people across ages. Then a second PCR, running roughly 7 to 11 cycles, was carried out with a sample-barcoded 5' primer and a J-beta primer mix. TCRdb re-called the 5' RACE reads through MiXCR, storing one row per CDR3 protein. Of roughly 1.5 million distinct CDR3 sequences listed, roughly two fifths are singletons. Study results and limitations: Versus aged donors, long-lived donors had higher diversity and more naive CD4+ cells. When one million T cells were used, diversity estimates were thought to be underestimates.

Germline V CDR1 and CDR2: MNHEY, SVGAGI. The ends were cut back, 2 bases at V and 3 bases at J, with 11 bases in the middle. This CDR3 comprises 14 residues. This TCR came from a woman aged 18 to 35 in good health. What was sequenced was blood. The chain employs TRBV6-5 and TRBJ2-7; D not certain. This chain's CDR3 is CASSYGLELYEQYF. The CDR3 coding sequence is TGTGCCAGCAGTTACGGGCTGGAACTCTACGAGCAGTACTTC.